One T cell receptor beta chain is described in this entry. The count of this clone is one. This receptor's antigen is unknown. Base-call qualities are not available, and no considerably larger clone is one nucleotide away. These data are taken from a study of T cell changes during pregnancy in multiple sclerosis (dated by TCRdb to the late 2010s). About the full investigation: Changes in the T cell repertoire over the course of pregnancy were examined in this study in women with multiple sclerosis.

V lost 1 base and J lost 7 bases, and the count of bases not matched to a germline gene is 7. From a lookup of the germline V gene, CDR1 and CDR2 are MGHRA and YSYEKL. Inclusive of the bounding cysteine and phenylalanine, the CDR3 is 14 residues long. Of all the DNA, just the CDR3 is kept, 42 bases in frame from base 1. Receptor amplification or capture employed the immunoSEQ multiplex PCR assay. Not all clones reach the TCRdb copy of this immuneACCESS table, which keeps in-frame sequences only. Checked studies attribute under half of the gap to unresolved V genes and leave the rest unexplained. Here the sample has about 36,000 clones; about 91% occur a single time. About 0.4% of the sample is in the top ten clones.

This receptor chain uses TRBV4-1 and TRBJ2-7, with 7 bases in between that match TRBD1. This clonotype was obtained from a female donor in good health, enrolled as a control in a pregnancy study. Sequences were derived from CD4+ T cells from peripheral blood mononuclear cells, sampled in the third trimester of pregnancy. The CDR3 has the sequence CASSQGLTGREQYF. Read as DNA, the sequence is TGCGCCAGCAGCCAAGGTTTGACAGGGCGTGAGCAGTACTTC.